This T cell receptor (beta chain) was found in a study of blood T cell repertoires in COVID-19. The CDR3 sequence is 16 residues long. V was trimmed by 3 bases and J by 2 bases, leaving 15 bases between them. Germline V gives CDR1 SGHVS, CDR2 FQNEAQ. Those enrolled, adults aged about 18 to 89 years, came from roughly 22 US areas. The table came from immunoSEQ multiplex PCR; TCRdb's copy has only in-frame clones and leaves some out. This table holds just over 350,000 clones, less than 90% found once. This TCR was recovered from a woman in her twenties or thirties who had recovered from COVID-19. The rearrangement links TRBV7-8 to TRBJ2-3; D is possibly TRBD2 (6 bases). Sample: PBMCs or T cells enriched from blood (not recorded which). CDR3 residues: CASSFRERGFTDTQYF. CDR3 in DNA: TGTGCCAGCAGCTTTAGAGAACGGGGGTTCACAGATACGCAGTATTTT.